The sample holds many counts of the clone carrying this T cell receptor (beta chain). Its cognate antigen is unknown. The source of the sample is a study of metastatic and nonmetastatic thyroid tumors. Study-wide context: It was across blood and tumor or nodule tissue from malignant and benign thyroid patients that repertoires were compared.

Notes on the study in general: In both blood and tumor samples, TCR beta diversity was reported significantly higher for malignant than benign nodules.

V was shortened by 3 bases and J by 5 bases, with 4 bases between the two germline ends. Germline V gene data show CDR1 as MDHEN and CDR2 as SYDVKM. The CDR3 sequence is 11 residues long. As originally analysed: Researchers built a distant-metastasis classifier for papillary thyroid cancer that drew on CDR3 differences across clinicopathological groups. TCRdb called clones again from the PCR reads with MiXCR. The V and J calls come from TCRdb's annotation, not from the publication. The sample holds 15,000 or so clones, about 35% seen once. Patients underwent thyroid surgery, and none had received any treatment before it.

The sequenced sample consisted of tumor tissue. The origin of this receptor is a female donor with papillary thyroid cancer or a benign thyroid nodule (not recorded which). Some clones in this sample may be carry-over from other donors' samples. This chain links TRBV28 with TRBJ1-2; no definite D call. The CDR3 spells CASSFWYGYTF. In DNA, the CDR3 is TGTGCCAGCAGTTTCTGGTATGGCTACACCTTC.